This T cell receptor (beta chain) was sequenced in a study of T cell responses to AZD1222 COVID-19 vaccine. Study-level points and caveats: Sampling that yielded the repertoires occurred only after the peak T cell response. Vaccine-associated CD4 TCRs ranged over spike, dominating at 160-218 and 743-854. Clonal diversity may have been underestimated, and the donors were mostly white British, with more females than males.

Of note for this clone: Its cognate antigen is unknown.

Clones were read by immunoSEQ multiplex PCR, and TCRdb kept only the in-frame ones, dropping some. The table shows around 120,000 clones, with 92% occurring only once. Per germline, CDR1 MNHEY and CDR2 SVGAGI. V was trimmed by 6 bases and J by 0 bases, leaving 12 bases between them. There are 15 residues in the CDR3. Samples with a second dose at about 4 or about 12 weeks were pooled together. The sequencing used peripheral blood, collected 28 days after the second AZD1222 dose. The source is an adult who received the AZD1222 COVID-19 vaccine. This rearrangement joins TRBV6-5 to TRBJ2-1; TRBD1 might be the D (6 bases). The CDR3 nucleotides read TGTGCCAGCAGAGCCGACAGGAGCTCCTACAATGAGCAGTTCTTC. This sequence encodes CASRADRSSYNEQFF.